Given below is one T cell receptor beta chain in context. Its antigen is as yet unknown. This specimen comes from a study of cytomegalovirus exposure and HLA in healthy donors. Unrecorded immune exposure was likely among donors, who were nominally healthy when sampled. PCR amplification relied on 60 Vbeta primers (plus 13 Jbeta primers). Only in-frame clones appear in the TCRdb table, and some are missing; sequencing was by immunoSEQ multiplex PCR. The sample contains around 200,000 clones, approximately 80% of which appear only once. The CDR3 consists of 15 residues. Trimming removed 1 base from V and 3 bases from J; junction bases left unmatched: 5. Germline-derived CDR1 and CDR2 are MGHRA and YSYEKL. Study-level points and caveats: TCR beta sequences reportedly predicted most subjects' HLA-A and HLA-B alleles accurately. TCR beta sequences numbering some 17,000 were associated with HLA alleles at 0.05 false discovery rate in a later analysis.

This TCR derives from a girl aged 5 to 17 in good health and CMV-seronegative. The chain is built from TRBV4-1 and TRBJ2-7; 8 nucleotides line up with TRBD2. Sequenced input: PBMCs. CDR3 loop: CASSQGSGSVYEQYF. CDR3 bases: TGCGCCAGCAGCCAAGGAAGCGGGAGTGTCTACGAGCAGTACTTC.